This TCR beta chain is from a study of cytomegalovirus exposure and HLA in healthy donors. 13 Jbeta primers and 60 Vbeta primers were used for the PCR. Clones were read by immunoSEQ multiplex PCR, and TCRdb kept only the in-frame ones, dropping some. The sample contains roughly 180,000 clones, around 79% of which appear only once. Germline CDR1 reads SQVTM; CDR2 reads ANQGSEA. Trimming cost V 5 bases and J 5 bases, with 12 bases left between them. The CDR3 loop spans 13 amino acids. The V and J genes are TRBV29-1 and TRBJ2-2, with D perhaps matching TRBD1 (5 bases). The sequencing sample was made of PBMCs. This TCR was recovered from a man between 50 and 59 years old in good health and CMV-seropositive. CDR3 loop: CSVSKTGTGELFF. CDR3 DNA: TGCAGCGTTTCGAAAACAGGAACCGGGGAGCTGTTTTTT.